This is a list of T cell receptor beta chains from one sample in a study of regulatory T cells in long-lasting Graves disease. TCRdb analysed the multiplex PCR reads with MiXCR anew, one entry per CDR3 protein. The sample has about 400,000 distinct CDR3 sequences, roughly 17% seen once. In addition, the sample was reused for a study of T cells in Graves' hyperthyroidism and ophthalmopathy.

The sequencing here drew on peripheral blood mononuclear cells (PBMCs), taken at new diagnosis, from a patient treated with antithyroid drugs. Receptors originate from a woman aged 18-29 years with Graves disease. Each CDR3 is given with its conserved first and last residue. A D gene is named only where the DNA matches it firmly. A row's size may be missing; if present it is once, few, many or a size class.

v_call	d_call	clone_size	j_call	cdr3_nt	cdr3_aa
TRBV7-9	.	.	TRBJ1-2	TGTGCCAGCACCGATTTAGGGATCTGGGCAGGGAGAAACTATGGCTACACCTTC	CASTDLGIWAGRNYGYTF
TRBV30	.	many	TRBJ2-1	TGTGCCTGGAGTGCTCCTCGGAGGCCTTACAATGAGCAGTTCTTC	CAWSAPRRPYNEQFF
TRBV6-1	.	.	TRBJ2-7	TGTGCCAGCAGTACCGACAGGAGCTACGAGCAGTACTTC	CASSTDRSYEQYF
TRBV6-1	.	many	TRBJ1-2	TGTGCCAGCAGTGATTGGGCGGGACGAGTGGGCTACACCTTC	CASSDWAGRVGYTF
TRBV29-1	.	.	TRBJ1-2	TGCAGCGTTGAAGATCGAGGCAGCCGGCGCTACACCTTC	CSVEDRGSRRYTF
TRBV9	TRBD2	few	TRBJ2-7	TGTGCCAGCAGCGTAGCTACTAGCGGGAGGGCCGGGGAGCAGTACTTC	CASSVATSGRAGEQYF
TRBV24-1	TRBD1	many	TRBJ2-3	TGTGCCACCAGTGATTTTGGGACAGGTTCAGATACGCAGTATTTT	CATSDFGTGSDTQYF
TRBV6-2/TRBV6-3	TRBD2	.	TRBJ2-3	TGTGCCAGCAGTCAGGGACTAGCGGGAAGGGGGGATACGCAGTATTTT	CASSQGLAGRGDTQYF
TRBV5-1	.	few	TRBJ2-1	TGCGCCAGCAGCTTGTTGGTTAGCGGCAATGAGCAGTTCTTC	CASSLLVSGNEQFF
TRBV30	.	.	TRBJ2-2	TGTGCCTGGAGTGTTGCGCCGGGACGAGCGGTGAACACCGGGGAGCGGTTTTTT	CAWSVAPGRAVNTGERFF
TRBV3-1	TRBD2	many	TRBJ2-3	TGTGCCAGCAGCCAAGATATGAAAGGCGGGGGGCAGTATTTT	CASSQDMKGGGQYF
TRBV20-1	.	many	TRBJ2-1	TGCAGTGCAAGAGGGGGAGTAAATGAGCAGTTCTTC	CSARGGVNEQFF
TRBV5-1	.	.	TRBJ2-4	TGCGCCAGCAGCCCCGACAGAAACATTCAGTACTTC	CASSPDRNIQYF
TRBV11-2	TRBD1	many	TRBJ1-4	TGTGCCAGCAGCGAGGGACAGGGGACTGAAAAACTGTTTTTT	CASSEGQGTEKLFF
TRBV7-8	TRBD2	many	TRBJ2-1	TGTGCCAGCAGCTTATCCCTAGCGGGAAGCTCCTACAATGAGCAGTTCTTC	CASSLSLAGSSYNEQFF
TRBV19	TRBD1	.	TRBJ1-6	TGTGCCAGTGAACAGGGGTATAATTCACCCCTCCACTTT	CASEQGYNSPLHF
TRBV5-6	.	few	TRBJ2-7	TGTGCCAGCAGCTTGGCCATAGGCAGCTACGAGCAGTACTTC	CASSLAIGSYEQYF
TRBV27	.	many	TRBJ2-1	TGCGCCAGCAGGGATATCCACAATGAGCAGTTCTTC	CASRDIHNEQFF
TRBV5-1	TRBD1	.	TRBJ1-2	TGCGCCAGCAGCGTCGCAGGGGGCCGGGATGGCTACACCTTC	CASSVAGGRDGYTF
TRBV29-1	TRBD1	few	TRBJ2-7	TGCAGCGTTGAAACCGGGACAGGCTCCTACGAGCAGTACTTC	CSVETGTGSYEQYF
TRBV9	.	.	TRBJ2-1	TGTGCCAGCAGCGTAGATGGCAGGGATTACAATGAGCAGTTCTTC	CASSVDGRDYNEQFF
TRBV27	.	once	TRBJ1-1	TGTGCCAGCAGTTTATCGGGGGTCGTATACACTGAAGCTTTCTTT	CASSLSGVVYTEAFF
TRBV27	.	many	TRBJ2-1	TGTGCCAGCAAGGAGATAAATCTCTCCTACAATGAGCAGTTCTTC	CASKEINLSYNEQFF
TRBV11-2	TRBD1	many	TRBJ2-5	TGTGCCAGCAGCCCCACCACAGGGGGCATGAAGACCCAGTACTTC	CASSPTTGGMKTQYF
TRBV6-1	.	many	TRBJ2-7	TGTGCCAGCAGTGGGTTCCGACTACCAACCTACGAGCAGTACTTC	CASSGFRLPTYEQYF
TRBV6-1	.	once	TRBJ1-6	TGTGCCAGCAGGCGGACTGACCAGGGGCCCCTCCACTTT	CASRRTDQGPLHF
TRBV20-1	.	.	TRBJ2-3	TGCAGTGCTGTCTCCCTTGGGGCGGGGGCCACAGATACGCAGTATTTT	CSAVSLGAGATDTQYF
TRBV10-1	.	.	TRBJ2-3	TGCGCCAGCAGTGAGGCGTGGACAGATACGCAGTATTTT	CASSEAWTDTQYF
TRBV4-2	.	.	TRBJ2-1	TGTGCCAGCAGCCCTACATTAGCGGTCGGGGGTTCCTACAATGAGCAGTTCTTC	CASSPTLAVGGSYNEQFF
TRBV20-1	TRBD2	many	TRBJ2-5	TGCAGTGCGTGGACTAGCGGGAGGGCCGGGGAGACCCAGTACTTC	CSAWTSGRAGETQYF
TRBV6-2/TRBV6-3	TRBD1	.	TRBJ2-1	TGTGCCAGCAGTTACCTTCTAACAGGGGGCGGACCCCACAATGAGCAGTTCTTC	CASSYLLTGGGPHNEQFF
TRBV19	.	.	TRBJ1-2	TGTGCCAGTAGTCGTATCGACACGGTGACAGCGAACTATGGCTACACCTTC	CASSRIDTVTANYGYTF
TRBV5-1	TRBD1	many	TRBJ1-1	TGCGCCAGCAGCCAACGATTCGAAGGGACAGGGGATCGGAGCACTGAAGCTTTCTTT	CASSQRFEGTGDRSTEAFF
TRBV7-8	TRBD1	many	TRBJ2-3	TGTGCCAGCAGCTTAGGACAGGGGCTTCCCACAGATACGCAGTATTTT	CASSLGQGLPTDTQYF
TRBV3-1	.	few	TRBJ2-1	TGTGCCAGCAGCCCAACTAGTTACGAGCAGTTCTTC	CASSPTSYEQFF
TRBV11-2	.	once	TRBJ1-2	TGTGCCAGCCGAAACCAGGCGGGGGGACAAACTAACTATGGCTACACCTTC	CASRNQAGGQTNYGYTF
TRBV18	TRBD1	many	TRBJ2-7	TGTGCCAGCTCACCCAGACAGGGGGCCAACGACGAGCAGTACTTC	CASSPRQGANDEQYF
TRBV12-3/TRBV12-4	.	many	TRBJ1-2	TGTGCCAGCAGTTTAGGAGGCGACAGCCCGTTTGGGTACACCTTC	CASSLGGDSPFGYTF
TRBV12-3/TRBV12-4	.	many	TRBJ1-1	TGTGCCAGCAGTTTAAGGCACCCCACTGAAGCTTTCTTT	CASSLRHPTEAFF
TRBV5-1	TRBD2	.	TRBJ2-7	TGCGCCAGCAGCTTGGCTGTCGGGAGGGCCTCGTACGAGCAGTACTTC	CASSLAVGRASYEQYF
TRBV20-1	TRBD1	many	TRBJ2-7	TGCAGTGCTACTAACCGGGACAGCACCTACGAGCAGTACTTC	CSATNRDSTYEQYF
TRBV20-1	TRBD1	.	TRBJ2-2	TGCAGTGCTCCCTCCGGGACAGGCGACGGGGAGCTGTTTTTT	CSAPSGTGDGELFF
TRBV12-3/TRBV12-4	.	many	TRBJ1-5	TGTGCCAGCAGTTTGGGTGACAATCAGCCCCAGCATTTT	CASSLGDNQPQHF
TRBV29-1	.	.	TRBJ2-2	TGCAGCGTTGCCATGGGGAACACCGGGGAGCTGTTTTTT	CSVAMGNTGELFF
TRBV5-1	TRBD2	.	TRBJ2-1	TGCGCCAGCAGCTTGGCCGCGGGGGGGGGAAATGAGCAGTTCTTC	CASSLAAGGGNEQFF
TRBV20-1	.	many	TRBJ1-3	TGCAGTGCTAGAGGAAACACCATATATTTT	CSARGNTIYF
TRBV13	TRBD2	.	TRBJ2-5	TGTGCCAGCAGCTCCGGGACTAGCGGGGGGGAGACCCAGTACTTC	CASSSGTSGGETQYF
TRBV19	.	.	TRBJ1-2	TGTGCCAGTAGTCTACAGCCTGTCTATGGGGGCTACACCTTC	CASSLQPVYGGYTF
TRBV3-1	TRBD1	once	TRBJ2-7	TGTGCCAGCAGCCAAGACAGTCTTTCATGGGACAGAATAAGTTACGAGCAGTACTTC	CASSQDSLSWDRISYEQYF
TRBV7-3	TRBD1	.	TRBJ1-3	TGTGCCAGCAGCTTATCGACAGGGGCTAGTAACACCATATATTTT	CASSLSTGASNTIYF
TRBV24-1	.	.	TRBJ1-2	TGTGCCACCAGTGATTCCGTTGGCTACACCTTC	CATSDSVGYTF
TRBV19	.	few	TRBJ1-2	TGTGCCAGTAGTAAGGCCGGCAGCTTCGACTATGGCTACACCTTC	CASSKAGSFDYGYTF
TRBV2	.	many	TRBJ1-5	TGTGCCAGCACCCGGTCAGGGTTGGGCAATCAGCCCCAGCATTTT	CASTRSGLGNQPQHF
TRBV20-1	TRBD1	.	TRBJ1-1	TGCCGTGCTGCCAGGGGGCCTGAAGCTTTCTTT	CRAARGPEAFF
TRBV7-6	.	few	TRBJ1-4	TGTGCCAGCAGCTTAGAGGTGGGCGAAAAACTGTTTTTT	CASSLEVGEKLFF
TRBV6-1	.	many	TRBJ1-1	TGTGCCAGCACTTCCCAGGGGATGCAGAACACTGAAGCTTTCTTT	CASTSQGMQNTEAFF
TRBV7-9	TRBD1	many	TRBJ2-1	TGTGCCAGCAGCCCCAGACAGGGTTCTAATGAGCAGTTCTTC	CASSPRQGSNEQFF